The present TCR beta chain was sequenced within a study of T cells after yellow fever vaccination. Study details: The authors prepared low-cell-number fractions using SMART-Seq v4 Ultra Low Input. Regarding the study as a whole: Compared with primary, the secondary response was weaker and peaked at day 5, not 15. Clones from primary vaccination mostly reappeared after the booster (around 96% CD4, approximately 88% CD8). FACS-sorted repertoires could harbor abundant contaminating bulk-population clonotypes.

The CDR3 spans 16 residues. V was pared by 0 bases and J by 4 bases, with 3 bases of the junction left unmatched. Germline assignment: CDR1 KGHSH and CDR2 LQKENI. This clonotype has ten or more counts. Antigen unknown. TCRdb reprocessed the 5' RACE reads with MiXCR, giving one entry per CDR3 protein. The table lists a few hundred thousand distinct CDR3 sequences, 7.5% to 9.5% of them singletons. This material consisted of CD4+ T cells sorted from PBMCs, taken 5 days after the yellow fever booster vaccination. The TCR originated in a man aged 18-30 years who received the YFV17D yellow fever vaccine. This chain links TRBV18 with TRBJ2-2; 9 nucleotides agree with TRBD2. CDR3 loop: CASSPPIAGVTGELFF. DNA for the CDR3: TGTGCCAGCTCACCACCGATAGCGGGGGTCACCGGGGAGCTGTTTTTT.